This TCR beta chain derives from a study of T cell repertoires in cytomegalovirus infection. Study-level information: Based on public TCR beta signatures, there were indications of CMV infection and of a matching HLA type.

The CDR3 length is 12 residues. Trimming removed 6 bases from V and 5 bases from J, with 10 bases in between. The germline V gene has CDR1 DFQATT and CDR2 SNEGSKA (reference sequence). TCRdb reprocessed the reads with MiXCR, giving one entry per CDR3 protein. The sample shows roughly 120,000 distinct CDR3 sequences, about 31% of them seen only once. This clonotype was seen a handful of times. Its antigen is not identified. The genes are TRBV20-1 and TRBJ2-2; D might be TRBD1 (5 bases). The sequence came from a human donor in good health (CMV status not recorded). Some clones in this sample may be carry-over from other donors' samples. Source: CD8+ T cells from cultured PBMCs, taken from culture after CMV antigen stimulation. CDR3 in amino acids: CSAASGTGELFF. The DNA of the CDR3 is TGCAGTGCAGCCTCAGGGACCGGGGAGCTGTTTTTT.